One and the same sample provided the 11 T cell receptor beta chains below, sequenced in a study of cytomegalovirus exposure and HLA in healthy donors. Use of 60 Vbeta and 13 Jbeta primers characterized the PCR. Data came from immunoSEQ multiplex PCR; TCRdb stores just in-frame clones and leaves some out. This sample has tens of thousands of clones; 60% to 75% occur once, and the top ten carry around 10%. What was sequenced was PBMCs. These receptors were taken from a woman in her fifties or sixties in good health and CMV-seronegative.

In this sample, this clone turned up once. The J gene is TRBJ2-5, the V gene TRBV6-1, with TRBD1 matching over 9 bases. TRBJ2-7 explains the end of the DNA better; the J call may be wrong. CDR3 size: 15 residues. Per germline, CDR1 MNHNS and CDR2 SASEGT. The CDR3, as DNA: TGTGCCAGCAGTGAGCCGGGACAGGGTCCCTACGAGCAGTACTTC. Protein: CASSEPGQGPYEQYF.

CDR3 loop: CASSQGTENIQYF. CDR3 bases: TGTGCCAGCAGCCAAGGGACAGAAAACATTCAGTACTTC. The chain joins TRBV14 to TRBJ2-4; weak D call: TRBD1 (6 bases). The CDR3 runs to 13 residues. Germline assignment: CDR1 SGHDN and CDR2 FVKESK. V was shortened by 1 base and J by 5 bases, with 6 bases between the two germline ends.

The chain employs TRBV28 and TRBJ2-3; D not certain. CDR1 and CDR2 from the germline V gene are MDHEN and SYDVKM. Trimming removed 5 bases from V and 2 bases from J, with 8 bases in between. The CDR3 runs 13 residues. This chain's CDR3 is CASSPYYTDTQYF. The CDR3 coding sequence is TGTGCCAGCAGTCCGTACTACACAGATACGCAGTATTTT.

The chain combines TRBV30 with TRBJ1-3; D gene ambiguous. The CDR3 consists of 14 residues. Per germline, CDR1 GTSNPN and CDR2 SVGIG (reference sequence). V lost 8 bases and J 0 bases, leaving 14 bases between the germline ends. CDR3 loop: CASSFGVSGNTIYF. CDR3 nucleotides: TGTGCCAGTAGTTTCGGAGTCTCTGGAAACACCATATATTTT.

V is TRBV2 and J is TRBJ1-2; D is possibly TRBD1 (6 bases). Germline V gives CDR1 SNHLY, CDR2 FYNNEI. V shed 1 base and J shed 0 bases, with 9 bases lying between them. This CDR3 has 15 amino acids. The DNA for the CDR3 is TGTGCCAGCAGTGAAGAGCAGGGGACTAACTATGGCTACACCTTC. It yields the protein CASSEEQGTNYGYTF.

CDR3 bases: TGTGCCAGCAGCGTAGGCGGTCAGAATAGCAATCAGCCCCAGCATTTT. This gives the protein CASSVGGQNSNQPQHF. The V and J genes are TRBV9 and TRBJ1-5; D remains ambiguous. Germline V lookup: CDR1 SGDLS, CDR2 YYNGEE. CDR3 length: 16 amino acids. Trimming took off 0 bases at V and 0 bases at J, with 10 bases between the two ends.

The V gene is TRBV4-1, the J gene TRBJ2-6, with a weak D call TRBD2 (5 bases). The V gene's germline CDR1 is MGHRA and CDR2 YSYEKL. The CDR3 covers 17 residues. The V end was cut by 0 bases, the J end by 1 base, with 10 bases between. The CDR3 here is CASSQERRRSGANVLTF. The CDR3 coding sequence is TGCGCCAGCAGCCAAGAGCGGCGGAGGTCTGGGGCCAACGTCCTGACTTTC.

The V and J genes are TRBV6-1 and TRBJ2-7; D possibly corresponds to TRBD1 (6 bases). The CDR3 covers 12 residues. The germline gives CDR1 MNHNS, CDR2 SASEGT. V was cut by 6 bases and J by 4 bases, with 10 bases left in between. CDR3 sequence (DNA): TGTGCCAGCAGGACAGGTACTTACGAGCAGTACTTC. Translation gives CASRTGTYEQYF.

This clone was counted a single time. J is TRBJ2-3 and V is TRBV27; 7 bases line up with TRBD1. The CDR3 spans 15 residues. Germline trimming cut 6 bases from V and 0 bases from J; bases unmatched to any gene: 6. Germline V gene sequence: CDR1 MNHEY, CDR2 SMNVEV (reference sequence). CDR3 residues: CASSRDSTSTDTQYF. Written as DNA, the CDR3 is TGTGCCAGCAGCCGGGACAGCACTAGCACAGATACGCAGTATTTT.

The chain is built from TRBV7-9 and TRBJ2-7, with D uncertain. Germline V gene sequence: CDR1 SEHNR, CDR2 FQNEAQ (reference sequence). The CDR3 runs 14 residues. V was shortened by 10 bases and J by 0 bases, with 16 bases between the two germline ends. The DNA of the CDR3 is TGTGCCACGTCCGGTCTGACTGGCTCCTACGAGCAGTACTTC. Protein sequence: CATSGLTGSYEQYF.

CDR3 nucleotides: TGCGCCAGCAGCCAAGAATGGGACAGTTATGAAAAACTGTTTTTT. This codes for CASSQEWDSYEKLFF. The chain employs TRBV4-3 and TRBJ1-4; 7 positions match TRBD1. J lost 6 bases, V lost 0 bases, and 4 bases had no gene match. Germline V gene data show CDR1 as LGHNA and CDR2 as YSLEER. The CDR3 covers 15 residues.